Each of the 28 T cell receptor beta chains below was sequenced from the same sample in a study of cytomegalovirus exposure and HLA in healthy donors. It was with 60 Vbeta and 13 Jbeta primers that the PCR ran. The data were produced by immunoSEQ multiplex PCR, yet TCRdb's version contains in-frame clones alone and is incomplete. This table has about 120,000 clones, 55% to 65% appearing once. Material: PBMCs. Receptors were obtained from a man aged 35 to 55 in good health and CMV-seropositive.

V usage is TRBV5-6 and J usage is TRBJ2-7; a possible D gene is TRBD2 (5 bases). This CDR3 is built from 14 residues. Germline V gives CDR1 SGHDT, CDR2 YYEEEE. Trimming took off 7 bases at V and 9 bases at J, with 23 bases between the two ends. The chain's CDR3 is CASRTWVGVSVQYF. The CDR3 region has the DNA TGTGCCAGCCGGACGTGGGTGGGAGTTAGCGTGCAGTACTTC.

This sequence joins TRBV19 and TRBJ1-1, with unresolved D. Looked up from germline, CDR1 is LNHDA and CDR2 is SQIVND (reference sequence). The CDR3 covers 14 residues. V gave up 5 bases and J gave up 3 bases, with 13 bases separating them. The CDR3 DNA is TGTGCCAGTAGTCTCGGGCCGAGGGACACTGAAGCTTTCTTT. Translation gives CASSLGPRDTEAFF.

V usage is TRBV5-5 and J usage is TRBJ2-3, with 8 bases fitting TRBD2. Unmatched junction bases numbered 15, after V lost 6 bases and J lost 0 bases. This CDR3 spans 18 amino acids. The germline V gene encodes CDR1 SGHKS and CDR2 YYEKEE (reference sequence). CDR3 amino acids: CASTHGTSGIQSTDTQYF. Written as DNA, the CDR3 is TGTGCCAGCACTCACGGGACTAGTGGCATACAAAGCACAGATACGCAGTATTTT.

The chain has TRBV11-2 and TRBJ1-4, with 8 positions matching TRBD1. The CDR3 length is 14 residues. Trimming cost V 0 bases and J 10 bases; bases outside gene matches: 4. Per the germline V gene, CDR1 is SGHAT and CDR2 is FQNNGV. The CDR3 spells CASSLEGTGVKLFF. CDR3 DNA sequence: TGTGCCAGCAGCTTAGAGGGGACAGGCGTAAAACTGTTTTTT.

V usage is TRBV7-9 and J usage is TRBJ1-4, with 7 positions matching TRBD1. V shed 4 bases and J 8 bases; nucleotides not matched to a gene: 7. CDR3 length: 14 amino acids. The germline V gene has CDR1 SEHNR and CDR2 FQNEAQ (reference sequence). In DNA form, the CDR3 reads TGTGCCAGCAGCTATCGGGACAGACCCGAAAAACTGTTTTTT. It encodes CASSYRDRPEKLFF.

This chain joins TRBV9 and TRBJ1-1; tentatively, D is TRBD1 (5 bases). V was cut by 2 bases and J by 6 bases, with 11 bases left in between. This CDR3 has 13 residues. Germline values: CDR1 SGDLS, CDR2 YYNGEE. The CDR3 sequence: CASSVGGVAEAFF. CDR3 nucleotide sequence: TGTGCCAGCAGCGTCGGGGGGGTTGCTGAAGCTTTCTTT.

The V gene is TRBV5-6, the J gene TRBJ1-3; 8 bases align to TRBD1. The CDR3 contains 15 residues. Germline V CDR1 and CDR2: SGHDT, YYEEEE. V shed 1 base and J 1 base; nucleotides not matched to a gene: 1. Here the CDR3 DNA reads TGTGCCAGCAGCTTGCAGGGGGCGTCTGGAAACACCATATATTTT. The encoded protein is CASSLQGASGNTIYF.

This chain connects TRBV7-3 to TRBJ2-2, with TRBD2 identical over 14 bases. The CDR3 is 20 amino acids. Looked up from germline, CDR1 is SGHTA and CDR2 is FQGTGA. V lost 1 base, J lost 3 bases, and 10 bases stayed unmatched. Here the CDR3 DNA reads TGTGCCAGCAGCTTAAGACTAGCGGGGGGGCACTGGATAGACACCGGGGAGCTGTTTTTT. Translated, it gives CASSLRLAGGHWIDTGELFF.

The chain links TRBV30 to TRBJ2-7; TRBD2 agrees at 8 bases. Germline-derived CDR1 and CDR2 are GTSNPN and SVGIG (reference sequence). The CDR3 has 14 residues. Losses at the gene ends were 0 bases for V and 2 bases for J; bases not matched to a gene: 3. The CDR3 loop is CAWSVSSGPYEQYF. Written as DNA, the CDR3 is TGTGCCTGGAGTGTGTCTAGCGGGCCCTACGAGCAGTACTTC.

This clone was observed a handful of times. The J gene is TRBJ2-5, the V gene TRBV6-6; weak D call: TRBD1 (5 bases). The CDR3 runs to 12 residues. The V gene's germline CDR1 is MNHNY and CDR2 SVGAGI (reference sequence). Between the trimmed V and J ends, which lost 6 bases and 5 bases, there was a span of 10 bases. The CDR3 DNA is TGTGCCAGCAGAACAGGAGCCGAGACCCAGTACTTC. This sequence encodes CASRTGAETQYF.

This clone was counted a single time. The chain is built from TRBV28 and TRBJ2-1; 15 positions match TRBD2. V shed 2 bases, J shed 9 bases, and the junction held 14 bases outside the gene matches. Germline loops: CDR1 MDHEN, CDR2 SYDVKM. This CDR3 has 19 amino acids. CDR3 bases: TGTGCCAGCAGTTTACCTAGTACGGGACTAGCGGGAGGAGGTCGTGAGCAGTTCTTC. As protein: CASSLPSTGLAGGGREQFF.

This chain connects TRBV27 to TRBJ2-1; TRBD2 agrees at 14 bases. V lost 3 bases to trimming and J lost 0 bases; unmatched junction nucleotides: 4. The CDR3 sequence is 18 residues long. The germline V gene has CDR1 MNHEY and CDR2 SMNVEV (reference sequence). This CDR3 is CASSFGLAGGPSYNEQFF. CDR3 nucleotide sequence: TGTGCCAGCAGTTTCGGACTAGCGGGGGGCCCCTCCTACAATGAGCAGTTCTTC.

Notes on this clone: A junction end diverges from the germline sequence, so it may reflect a read error. The J gene is TRBJ1-2, the V gene TRBV11-2; D gene ambiguous. Germline lookup yields CDR1 SGHAT and CDR2 FQNNGV. The CDR3 covers 11 residues. CDR3 loop: CASSRAGGHTF. The CDR3 DNA follows: TGTGCCAGCAGCCGGGCGGGTGGCCACACCTTC.

The rearrangement uses TRBV28 and TRBJ1-5; D unresolved. This CDR3 has 10 residues. Germline V gene sequence: CDR1 MDHEN, CDR2 SYDVKM. Trimming removed 8 bases at V and 5 bases at J, with 4 bases between. The CDR3, as DNA: TGTGCCAGCGGAGATCAGCCCCAGCATTTT. This codes for CASGDQPQHF.

The rearrangement links TRBV6-5 to TRBJ2-5, with 7 bases matching TRBD2. Germline CDR1 and CDR2: MNHEY and SVGAGI. The CDR3 consists of 14 residues. V gave up 6 bases and J gave up 9 bases; unmatched junction bases: 13. The CDR3 DNA sequence: TGTGCCAGCAGGGAGGGGAGTACCGGGGGGTCCCAGTACTTC. The encoded protein is CASREGSTGGSQYF.

This clone was counted a few times. This chain joins TRBV10-3 and TRBJ1-1; 9 bases are shared with TRBD1. The junction had 6 bases not matched to a gene; V was cut back by 7 bases and J by 6 bases. Looked up from germline, CDR1 is ENHRY and CDR2 is SYGVKD. There are 13 residues in the CDR3. The CDR3 here is CAITGTGMAEAFF. In DNA form, the CDR3 reads TGTGCCATCACTGGGACAGGGATGGCTGAAGCTTTCTTT.

The chain links TRBV10-1 to TRBJ2-2; D not certain. The ends were cut back, 2 bases at V and 7 bases at J, with 11 bases in the middle. This CDR3 contains 14 residues. Looked up from germline, CDR1 is WNHNN and CDR2 is SYGVQD (reference sequence). The CDR3 DNA is TGCGCCAGCAGTGAGCTAGTAACCGGCGGGGAGCTGTTTTTT. Protein product: CASSELVTGGELFF.

The gene calls are TRBV9 and TRBJ2-5; weak D call: TRBD2 (5 bases). Germline CDR1 and CDR2: SGDLS and YYNGEE. The V gene lost 0 bases and the J gene lost 0 bases, with 6 bases spanning the gap. This CDR3 is built from 14 residues. The CDR3 DNA is TGTGCCAGCAGCGTAGAGAGGGACCAAGAGACCCAGTACTTC. Translating it yields CASSVERDQETQYF.

The chain is built from TRBV7-9 and TRBJ2-7; TRBD2 agrees at 9 bases. Trimming cost V 5 bases and J 2 bases; bases outside gene matches: 7. The length of the CDR3 is 15 residues. CDR1 is SEHNR, CDR2 FQNEAQ, per germline (reference sequence). The CDR3 DNA reads as TGTGCCAGCAGCCCGAGGATAGCGGGAGCCTACGAGCAGTACTTC. It encodes CASSPRIAGAYEQYF.

This clone was counted a few times. V gene TRBV5-1 combines with J gene TRBJ2-4, with 10 bases aligning to TRBD1. The V and J ends lost 4 bases and 6 bases, in that order; junction bases with no gene match: 4. Germline-derived CDR1 and CDR2 are SGHRS and YFSETQ. The length of the CDR3 is 14 residues. The CDR3: CASSEGQGRNIQYF. The CDR3 coding sequence is TGCGCCAGCAGCGAGGGACAGGGGAGAAACATTCAGTACTTC.

The chain uses TRBV11-2 and TRBJ1-1; 9 nucleotides agree with TRBD1. V was clipped by 5 bases and J by 5 bases; unmatched bases: 3. In germline, CDR1 is SGHAT, CDR2 FQNNGV. This CDR3 is 13 amino acids long. The CDR3 DNA reads TGTGCCAGCAGCCCTGACAGGGGGACTGAAGCTTTCTTT. Residues: CASSPDRGTEAFF.

The V call is TRBV30, the J call TRBJ1-2; D unclear. The CDR3 spans 13 residues. The V gene lost 3 bases and the J gene lost 4 bases, with 12 bases spanning the gap. Germline CDR1 reads GTSNPN; CDR2 reads SVGIG (reference sequence). CDR3 DNA sequence: TGTGCCTGGAGGGCGGGATTTAGCTATGGCTACACCTTC. Its protein is CAWRAGFSYGYTF.

V gene TRBV25-1 combines with J gene TRBJ2-7; D is possibly TRBD2 (5 bases). Germline CDR1 is MGHDK and CDR2 is SYGVNS. Trimming took off 2 bases at V and 2 bases at J, with 13 bases between the two ends. This CDR3 contains 15 residues. In nucleotides, the CDR3 is TGTGCCAGCAGTGAAGGAGGCATAGTGCCCTACGAGCAGTACTTC. It yields the protein CASSEGGIVPYEQYF.

CDR3 DNA: TGTGCCACCAGCAGGGGACAGGGTTCACCCCTCCACTTT. Its protein product is CATSRGQGSPLHF. The chain uses TRBV15 and TRBJ1-6, with 9 bases lining up with TRBD1. CDR1 LNHNV and CDR2 YYDKDF come from the germline V gene (reference sequence). CDR3 length: 13 residues. Unmatched junction bases numbered 0, after V lost 3 bases and J lost 9 bases.

This chain joins TRBV19 and TRBJ2-2, with 10 bases aligning to TRBD1. Germline CDR1 reads LNHDA; CDR2 reads SQIVND (reference sequence). The CDR3 is made up of 15 amino acids. The trim removed 5 bases at V and 5 bases at J, leaving 5 bases unmatched. The CDR3 spells CASSAWDRGTGELFF. CDR3 coding DNA: TGTGCCAGTAGTGCCTGGGACAGGGGTACCGGGGAGCTGTTTTTT.

J is TRBJ1-1 and V is TRBV2, with 7 positions matching TRBD1. Trimming cost V 11 bases and J 1 base; bases outside gene matches: 1. The CDR3 has 11 amino acids. The V gene's germline CDR1 is SNHLY and CDR2 FYNNEI. CDR3: CAEGANTEAFF. CDR3 DNA: TGTGCCGAGGGGGCGAACACTGAAGCTTTCTTT.

V and J are TRBV25-1 and TRBJ2-7; 11 positions match TRBD1. Per the germline V gene, CDR1 is MGHDK and CDR2 is SYGVNS. Germline trimming cut 3 bases from V and 3 bases from J; bases unmatched to any gene: 4. CDR3 length: 15 residues. For the CDR3, the DNA is TGTGCCAGCAGTGATTGGACAGGGGGCTTCTACGAGCAGTACTTC. Its translation: CASSDWTGGFYEQYF.

Only a few counts were recorded for this clone. V is TRBV4-1 and J is TRBJ1-1; D is possibly TRBD1 (5 bases). The CDR3 runs to 15 residues. Trimming stripped 1 base from V and 4 bases from J, with 13 bases between. Germline CDR1 is MGHRA and CDR2 is YSYEKL. The DNA of the CDR3 is TGCGCCAGCAGCCAAGGAGCAGGGTCGGCCACTGAAGCTTTCTTT. It is translated as CASSQGAGSATEAFF.